This entry features one TCR beta chain sequence. The specificity of this receptor is unknown. The input lacks base qualities; no much larger clone sits a single base away. The sample belongs to a study of blood T cell repertoires in COVID-19 (TCRdb year 2020). With respect to the entire study: Samples covering the acute and convalescent phases of COVID-19 were provided by collaborators in the United States, Italy and Spain. Subjects who had been exposed to COVID-19, were actively infected with it, or had recovered from it provided the deeply sampled blood TCRbeta repertoires that made up the dataset. A de-identified subject ID, COVID-19 status, age in years and sex were almost always included in the sample metadata. The prospective study material was composed of cDNA or gDNA derived from T cells, B-cell-depleted T cells, or PBMCs. Samples were obtained from the ongoing ImmuneRACE study (first 160 participants) and from over 1,000 subjects provided by 6 global collaborators. Where available, HLA class I and class II types were taken from metadata supplied by the sample provider and were not determined by assay-based typing. The repertoires were made available in a free public database intended to serve as a resource for research on the immune response to SARS-CoV-2. Broader findings and caveats from the paper: How much clinical and demographic metadata was included differed by source and by participant, and the metadata was provided uncurated.

The CDR3 runs 13 amino acids, cysteine and phenylalanine included. The CDR3 DNA has 39 bases and is translated from base 1. Trimming accounts for 8 bases at V and 1 base at J, while the number of junction bases matched to no gene is 2. Reading the germline V gene gives CDR1 MNHEY and CDR2 SVGAGI. TCRbeta CDR3 regions were amplified from genomic DNA using the immunoSEQ Assay, a bias-controlled multiplex PCR. Turning to the authors' computational methods: Within the assay, amplification of reference gene primers was used to estimate how many nucleated cells each sample contained. To quantify the absolute abundance of each unique TCRbeta CDR3 rearrangement, sequence reads were collapsed and filtered. Productive Simpson clonality was computed per sample as the square root of Simpson's diversity index over productive rearrangements. The table was pulled from immuneACCESS by TCRdb, which kept in-frame rearrangements only. Such tables lose some clones; where checked, under half of the loss comes from unresolved V genes, and the rest has no known cause. The V and J calls and the clone size are those of that table, but D and trimming were determined from the DNA. This sample holds 65,000 to 75,000 clones; about 81% were observed only once. The ten largest clones represent about 15% of the sample.

Collaborating institutions collected whole blood in K2EDTA tubes following their own protocols. For TCRbeta analysis, collaborators shipped samples as frozen whole blood, isolated PBMCs, or DNA extracted from either of those sample types. Recombination connected TRBV6-5 to TRBJ2-7, with 10 central nucleotides matching TRBD2. This receptor was taken from an elderly man with acute or convalescent COVID-19. The source material was peripheral blood. The nucleotides are TGTGCCAGCCGTAGCGGGAGGTCCTACGAGCAGTACTTC. This translates into CASRSGRSYEQYF.